This T cell receptor (beta chain) is from a study of early T cells in non-severe SARS-CoV-2 infection. About the research overall: Bulk RNA isolated from unsorted whole blood underwent sequencing; chains were not paired. The study, taken as a whole, reports: Database matching using VDJdb favored anti-spike CD8 responses, with private and CD4 specificities left missing.

The sample holds a few counts of this clonotype. Its matching antigen is unknown. Unique molecular identifiers (one per individual cDNA molecule) were attached. Via MiXCR, TCRdb re-called the 5' RACE reads, giving one row per CDR3 protein. The sample carries 30,000 to 40,000 distinct CDR3 sequences, around 8% recorded once. This CDR3 is 14 amino acids long. Trimming removed 2 bases at V and 6 bases at J, with 11 bases between. Germline CDR1 and CDR2: SGHDN and FVKESK. The chain joins TRBV14 to TRBJ2-1; D uncertain. The TCR comes from an adult who was a healthcare worker with PCR-confirmed SARS-CoV-2 infection or an uninfected control (not recorded which). The sample in question was whole blood, obtained at baseline. The CDR3 loop is CASSQYGSPNEQFF. The CDR3 DNA reads as TGTGCCAGCAGCCAATATGGATCCCCCAATGAGCAGTTCTTC.